Below are 9 T cell receptor beta chains sequenced from a single sample in a study of shared clonotypes between healthy human individuals. Profiled with immunoSEQ multiplex PCR; TCRdb holds only in-frame clones, not every one. The sample includes about 710,000 clones, 73% seen only once; the top ten take more than 1.5%. The sequencing sample was made of memory CD4+ T cells sorted from blood. Subset in this sample: CD45RA-negative fraction. The origin of the receptors is a woman aged 25-40 years in good health.

Concerning this clone: This specimen includes other DNA sequences encoding the same CDR3. This chain connects TRBV28 to TRBJ1-5; D possibly corresponds to TRBD1 (6 bases). Trimming cost V 4 bases and J 1 base, with 11 bases left between them. There are 15 residues in the CDR3. The germline V gene has CDR1 MDHEN and CDR2 SYDVKM. CDR3 amino acids: CASSSRGLSNQPQHF. As DNA, the CDR3 is TGTGCCAGCAGTTCCAGGGGCCTGAGCAATCAGCCCCAGCATTTT.

The CDR3 region has the DNA TGTGCCGGGGGGACAGACTCCTACGAGCAGTACTTC. Translation: CAGGTDSYEQYF. The rearrangement links TRBV2 to TRBJ2-7, with a weak D call TRBD1 (7 bases). The CDR3 runs 12 residues. V was pared by 11 bases and J by 0 bases, with 11 bases between. CDR1 and CDR2 (germline): SNHLY, FYNNEI.

CDR3 loop: CASRYRTSSVEQYF. CDR3 coding DNA: TGTGCCAGCAGATATAGGACTAGCAGCGTCGAGCAGTACTTC. The chain carries TRBV11-3 and TRBJ2-7; 8 positions agree with TRBD2. The CDR3 spans 14 residues. The junction had 10 bases not matched to a gene; V was cut back by 6 bases and J by 6 bases. The germline V gene encodes CDR1 SGHNT and CDR2 YENEEA.

The chain uses TRBV12-5 and TRBJ2-1; 8 bases are a match to TRBD2. This CDR3 has 22 residues. Looked up from germline, CDR1 is LGHNT and CDR2 is FRNRAP. V lost 7 bases to trimming and J lost 6 bases; unmatched junction nucleotides: 32. In DNA form, the CDR3 reads TGTGCTAGTGCCCGATCGGGGGGGGCTCAACCCCCGAGGGCGGGAGTTGTCAATGAGCAGTTCTTC. Translation gives CASARSGGAQPPRAGVVNEQFF.

The V and J genes are TRBV6-9 and TRBJ2-5; 11 bases match TRBD2. This CDR3 spans 16 amino acids. V trimming: 3 bases; J trimming: 3 bases; junction bases outside the gene matches: 6. Per the germline V gene, CDR1 is MNHGY and CDR2 is SVAAGI. CDR3 loop: CASSYPTSGRKETQYF. For the CDR3, the DNA is TGTGCCAGCAGTTACCCCACTAGCGGGAGAAAAGAGACCCAGTACTTC.

This chain joins TRBV2 and TRBJ1-2; D may be TRBD1 (5 bases). The CDR3 extends over 11 amino acids. The V and J ends lost 8 bases and 5 bases respectively, with 9 bases between them. Germline lookup yields CDR1 SNHLY and CDR2 FYNNEI. CDR3 sequence: CASRGDYGYTF. Here the CDR3 DNA reads TGTGCCAGCCGAGGGGATTATGGCTACACCTTC.

The CDR3 is CASSPGPGEGRNQPQHF. Here the CDR3 DNA reads TGTGCCAGCTCACCGGGTCCGGGGGAGGGGAGGAATCAGCCCCAGCATTTT. The rearrangement uses TRBV18 and TRBJ1-5; tentative D call: TRBD1 (5 bases). CDR3 size: 17 residues. Trimming cost V 3 bases and J 4 bases, with 19 bases left between them. The germline V gene has CDR1 KGHSH and CDR2 LQKENI.

Here the CDR3 reads CASRSTVAFLDGELFF. The CDR3 DNA reads TGTGCCAGCAGAAGTACGGTTGCGTTTTTGGACGGGGAGCTGTTTTTT. The rearrangement joins TRBV7-8 to TRBJ2-2; D is unresolved. The CDR3 is 16 amino acids. Trimming pared 6 bases from V and 7 bases from J, leaving 21 bases between. Germline V lookup: CDR1 SGHVS, CDR2 FQNEAQ.

About this clone itself: Possible read error: a much larger clone is one base away. This sample also contains other DNA sequences that code for the same CDR3. The chain couples TRBV7-2 to TRBJ1-1, with D hard to call. Germline CDR1 and CDR2: SGHTA and FQGNSA. The V end lost 4 bases, the J end lost 3 bases, and 9 bases lay between the germline ends. The CDR3 extends over 13 amino acids. CDR3 nucleotides: TGTGCCAGCAGCTCCCAGAGGGACACTGAAGCTTTCTTT. This codes for CASSSQRDTEAFF.